One sample yielded the 21 T cell receptor beta chains listed below, sequenced in a study of response to subunit inactivated influenza vaccine. Each CDR3 protein is one row after TCRdb ran MiXCR on the RT-PCR reads. Among 500,000 to 750,000 distinct CDR3 sequences listed, 12% to 15% were seen once. The starting material was PBMCs from blood, obtained 12 days after vaccination. The receptors come from a man aged 45-65 years who received an inactivated influenza vaccine.

In this sample, this clonotype turned up a few times. V usage is TRBV4-2 and J usage is TRBJ2-1, with unresolved D. The length of the CDR3 is 15 residues. V was shortened by 0 bases and J by 9 bases, with 15 bases between the two germline ends. CDR1 and CDR2 (germline): LGHNA, YNFKEQ. CDR3 coding DNA: TGTGCCAGCAGCCAAGAAGGGTCAGGCCCAACTGAGCAGTTCTTC. Translated, it gives CASSQEGSGPTEQFF.

The chain joins TRBV20-1 to TRBJ2-5; D is perhaps TRBD1 (6 bases). The length of the CDR3 is 15 residues. Germline V CDR1 and CDR2: DFQATT, SNEGSKA (reference sequence). V lost 4 bases and J 0 bases, leaving 15 bases between the germline ends. In DNA form, the CDR3 reads TGCAGTGCTACTAGACCGGGACAAAACCAAGAGACCCAGTACTTC. Translated: CSATRPGQNQETQYF.

This clonotype was seen a few times. In nucleotides, the CDR3 is TGTGCCAGCTGGGGTCTTGACAGGGGCTTTTACGAGCAGTACTTC. Its translation is CASWGLDRGFYEQYF. The chain carries TRBV6-1 and TRBJ2-7; 8 nucleotides match TRBD1. The CDR3 totals 15 residues. Germline lookup yields CDR1 MNHNS and CDR2 SASEGT. Unmatched junction bases numbered 13, after V lost 8 bases and J lost 4 bases.

The rearrangement links TRBV4-2 to TRBJ2-5; 8 bases agree with TRBD1. The CDR3 sequence is 15 residues long. J gave up 4 bases and V 0 bases, and 4 bases lay outside the gene matches. CDR1 is LGHNA, CDR2 YNFKEQ, per germline. CDR3 sequence: CASSQEGTGRETQYF. The CDR3 DNA is TGTGCCAGCAGCCAAGAGGGGACAGGTAGAGAGACCCAGTACTTC.

The rearrangement links TRBV15 to TRBJ2-2; 9 bases agree with TRBD1. CDR1 LNHNV and CDR2 YYDKDF come from the germline V gene (reference sequence). The J segment lost 5 bases and the V segment lost 0 bases, leaving 7 bases of the junction unmatched. CDR3 length equals 17 residues. The CDR3 protein is CATSRDLGTGMTGELFF. Written as DNA, the CDR3 is TGTGCCACCAGCAGAGATTTAGGGACAGGGATGACCGGGGAGCTGTTTTTT.

Ten or more counts support this clonotype. The chain is built from TRBV24-1 and TRBJ1-5, with D perhaps matching TRBD1 (6 bases). This CDR3 is built from 13 residues. In germline, CDR1 is KGHDR, CDR2 SFDVKD. V shed 0 bases and J shed 12 bases, with 11 bases lying between them. The DNA for the CDR3 is TGTGCCACCAGTGATTTGCAAGGGGGGATCCAGCATTTT. It yields the protein CATSDLQGGIQHF.

This chain links TRBV27 with TRBJ2-7; 8 nucleotides line up with TRBD1. This CDR3 has 15 residues. In germline, CDR1 is MNHEY, CDR2 SMNVEV (reference sequence). V was pared by 7 bases and J by 3 bases, with 11 bases of the junction left unmatched. CDR3 amino acids: CASTSRQGFLYEQYF. The CDR3 coding sequence is TGTGCCAGCACCTCACGACAGGGGTTTCTCTACGAGCAGTACTTC.

This clonotype was counted many times. The rearrangement uses TRBV7-9 and TRBJ1-4, with D unclear. V was trimmed by 2 bases and J by 7 bases, leaving 2 bases between them. Germline CDR1 reads SEHNR; CDR2 reads FQNEAQ (reference sequence). The CDR3 consists of 11 residues. CDR3 bases: TGTGCCAGCAGCTTATCTGAAAAACTGTTTTTT. Translation: CASSLSEKLFF.

This clonotype was counted between two and nine times. V is TRBV6-2 or TRBV6-3 and J is TRBJ1-1; no clear D gene. The length of the CDR3 is 14 residues. Germline V gene data show CDR1 as MNHEY and CDR2 as SVGEGT. Trimming took 4 bases from V and 0 from J, leaving 9 bases between them. DNA of the CDR3: TGTGCCAGCAGTTTTCGGAGACTGAACACTGAAGCTTTCTTT. Protein sequence: CASSFRRLNTEAFF.

This clonotype was counted a few times. The rearrangement links TRBV28 to TRBJ2-2; the match to TRBD1 covers 9 bases. This CDR3 region has 16 residues. The germline CDR1 and CDR2 sequences are MDHEN and SYDVKM. The V gene end was trimmed by 7 bases and the J gene end by 2 bases; junction bases not matched to a gene: 8. The CDR3 DNA reads TGTGCCAGCAAAATTCCGGGACAGGGTAACACCGGGGAGCTGTTTTTT. Translated, it gives CASKIPGQGNTGELFF.

This clonotype has a count of ten or more. This rearrangement joins TRBV14 to TRBJ2-7; 8 bases map to TRBD1. Per the germline V gene, CDR1 is SGHDN and CDR2 is FVKESK. J lost 7 bases, V lost 0 bases, and 5 bases had no gene match. The CDR3 length is 14 residues. CDR3 DNA: TGTGCCAGCAGCCAAGAGCAGGGGGCGGGGGAGCAGTACTTC. Translated: CASSQEQGAGEQYF. The variable domain in full, with the rest retrieved from reference TRBV14 and TRBJ2-7, is EAGVTQFPSHSVIEKGQTVTLRCDPISGHDNLYWYRRVMGKEIKFLLHFVKESKQDESGMPNNRFLAERTGGTYSTLKVQPAELEDSGVYFCASSQEQGAGEQYFGPGTRLTVT.

There are a few counts of this clonotype. The V and J genes are TRBV27 and TRBJ2-4; possible D gene TRBD1, 5 bases. Trimming took 1 base from V and 1 from J, leaving 8 bases between them. The germline V gene has CDR1 MNHEY and CDR2 SMNVEV (reference sequence). This CDR3 is 15 amino acids long. CDR3 DNA: TGTGCCAGCAGTTTATTTCAGGGTGCCAAAAACATTCAGTACTTC. It yields the protein CASSLFQGAKNIQYF.

This clonotype was counted many times. The chain joins TRBV5-1 to TRBJ2-1; the D gene is possibly TRBD1 (5 bases). Germline lookup yields CDR1 SGHRS and CDR2 YFSETQ. V shed 1 base and J shed 2 bases, with 13 bases lying between them. This CDR3 is built from 16 residues. The CDR3 reads CASSLSMDKTYNEQFF. The CDR3, as DNA: TGCGCCAGCAGCTTGAGCATGGACAAAACCTACAATGAGCAGTTCTTC.

This clonotype occurred a few times. J is TRBJ2-3 and V is TRBV20-1; the D gene could be TRBD1 or TRBD2 (5 bases each). V dropped 0 bases and J dropped 2 bases, with 12 bases sitting between them. Germline lookup yields CDR1 DFQATT and CDR2 SNEGSKA (reference sequence). The CDR3 covers 15 residues. This chain's CDR3 is CSARDRGRATDTQYF. The CDR3 bases are TGCAGTGCTAGAGATCGGGGCAGAGCCACAGATACGCAGTATTTT.

This clonotype was observed a handful of times. The chain couples TRBV20-1 to TRBJ2-7; 10 bases are a match to TRBD2. Germline V lookup: CDR1 DFQATT, CDR2 SNEGSKA (reference sequence). After removal of 1 base from V and 0 bases from J, the junction contained 3 bases not matched to a gene. The CDR3 is 15 amino acids. This CDR3 is CSARVGTSASYEQYF. The CDR3 nucleotides are TGCAGTGCTAGAGTGGGGACTAGCGCCTCCTACGAGCAGTACTTC.

At least ten counts were recorded for this clonotype. This sequence joins TRBV29-1 and TRBJ2-7, with a possible D match to TRBD2 (6 bases). CDR1 and CDR2 from the germline V gene are SQVTM and ANQGSEA. The CDR3 is made up of 14 amino acids. V lost 4 bases and J 0 bases, leaving 13 bases between the germline ends. The CDR3 here is CSVAGGTHSYEQYF. The CDR3 region has the DNA TGCAGCGTTGCGGGTGGGACTCACTCCTACGAGCAGTACTTC.

This clonotype was found a few times. The rearrangement links TRBV3-1 to TRBJ2-7; 10 nucleotides align to TRBD2. V lost 1 base and J lost 0; bases outside the gene matches: 3. The CDR3 has 16 amino acids. Germline V gene data show CDR1 as LGHDT and CDR2 as YNNKEL (reference sequence). CDR3 amino acids: CASSQGLAGVSYEQYF. The CDR3 DNA is TGTGCCAGCAGCCAAGGGCTAGCGGGAGTCTCCTACGAGCAGTACTTC.

The sample holds a few counts of this clonotype. The chain combines TRBV24-1 with TRBJ1-5; D gene unclear. Germline CDR1 KGHDR, CDR2 SFDVKD. The CDR3 length is 18 residues. V was shortened by 4 bases and J by 1 base, with 19 bases between the two germline ends. CDR3: CATSDTGRSGRSNQPQHF. The CDR3 DNA follows: TGTGCCACCAGTGACACCGGACGGAGTGGGAGAAGCAATCAGCCCCAGCATTTT.

Only a few counts were recorded for this clonotype. The rearrangement links TRBV6-2 or TRBV6-3 to TRBJ2-5; 9 nucleotides align to TRBD2. The CDR3 runs 18 residues. With 2 bases clipped from V and 0 bases from J, the junction kept 10 bases outside the gene matches. Looked up from germline, CDR1 is MNHEY and CDR2 is SVGEGT. The CDR3 region has the DNA TGTGCCAGCAGTTACCGATTGGGGCTAGCGGGAAACCAAGAGACCCAGTACTTC. Translation gives CASSYRLGLAGNQETQYF.

The chain joins TRBV3-1 to TRBJ1-5; no clear D. The CDR3 extends over 14 amino acids. Germline values: CDR1 LGHDT, CDR2 YNNKEL (reference sequence). The V and J ends lost 1 base and 5 bases respectively, with 9 bases between them. CDR3 sequence reads: CASSQGTSDQPQHF. As DNA, the CDR3 is TGTGCCAGCAGCCAAGGAACGTCGGATCAGCCCCAGCATTTT.

This clonotype was picked up a small number of times. The chain recombines TRBV27 with TRBJ2-5, with D unresolved. Trimming took 4 bases from V and 5 from J, leaving 11 bases between them. Germline lookup yields CDR1 MNHEY and CDR2 SMNVEV (reference sequence). The CDR3 totals 13 residues. The CDR3 DNA sequence: TGTGCCAGCAGTTGGTCAGTAGGGGAGACCCAGTACTTC. This gives the protein CASSWSVGETQYF.